A single sample gave rise to the 10 T cell receptor beta chains below, sequenced in a study of TIL therapy for anti-PD-1-resistant metastatic lung cancer. Time point here: pre-treatment sample, taken before nivolumab and TIL therapy. This was the immunoSEQ v3 assay. The protocol was immunoSEQ multiplex PCR, while the TCRdb copy is restricted to in-frame clones and leaves out a portion. The sample has 25,000 to 40,000 clones, around two thirds seen once. The sequences come from blood, collected at baseline. The receptors originated from a woman aged 25-80 years with non-small cell lung cancer.

V usage is TRBV5-6 and J usage is TRBJ2-3, with 10 bases identical to TRBD2. Unmatched junction bases numbered 2, after V lost 1 base and J lost 0 bases. Per the germline V gene, CDR1 is SGHDT and CDR2 is YYEEEE. The CDR3 totals 16 residues. CDR3 amino acids: CASSLLAGGSTDTQYF. In DNA, the CDR3 is TGTGCCAGCAGCTTGTTAGCGGGGGGCAGCACAGATACGCAGTATTTT.

The J gene is TRBJ1-1, the V gene TRBV29-1; tentatively, D is TRBD1 (6 bases). Germline CDR1 reads SQVTM; CDR2 reads ANQGSEA. The CDR3 contains 14 residues. Trimming removed 4 bases at V and 2 bases at J, with 14 bases between. The CDR3 sequence is CSVGPTGLNTEAFF. For the CDR3, the DNA is TGCAGCGTTGGGCCCACAGGGCTAAACACTGAAGCTTTCTTT.

The chain uses TRBV27 and TRBJ2-1, with 7 bases matching TRBD2. The CDR3 spans 13 residues. Germline CDR1 reads MNHEY; CDR2 reads SMNVEV (reference sequence). V lost 10 bases and J lost 3; bases outside the gene matches: 6. CDR3 nucleotides: TGTGCCACTCTTGCGGGGGACTACAATGAGCAGTTCTTC. This gives the protein CATLAGDYNEQFF.

The chain is built from TRBV7-6 and TRBJ2-3; D unresolved. V was trimmed by 4 bases and J by 0 bases, leaving 11 bases between them. The CDR3 is made up of 15 amino acids. The germline CDR1 and CDR2 sequences are SGHVS and FNYEAQ. The CDR3 DNA reads TGTGCCAGCAGCTCCAGGACCTCTAGCACAGATACGCAGTATTTT. It encodes CASSSRTSSTDTQYF.

The chain has TRBV11-3 and TRBJ2-2; possibly TRBD2 for D (6 bases). V lost 6 bases and J 2 bases, leaving 13 bases between the germline ends. This CDR3 region has 15 residues. Germline V gene sequence: CDR1 SGHNT, CDR2 YENEEA. Here the CDR3 reads CASRDGTQNTGELFF. The CDR3 DNA is TGTGCCAGCAGAGACGGGACTCAAAACACCGGGGAGCTGTTTTTT.

The genes are TRBV10-2 and TRBJ2-3; 7 nucleotides line up with TRBD2. The CDR3 is 13 residues long. CDR1 and CDR2 from the germline V gene are WSHSY and SAAADI. With V trimmed by 7 bases and J by 1 base, 2 bases remained unmatched. The CDR3 is CASILAGTDTQYF. In DNA, the CDR3 is TGCGCCAGCATCCTAGCGGGCACAGATACGCAGTATTTT.

This chain uses TRBV29-1 with TRBJ1-4; the match to TRBD1 covers 7 bases. V was pared by 0 bases and J by 8 bases, with 6 bases of the junction left unmatched. Germline V gene lookup returns CDR1 SQVTM and CDR2 ANQGSEA. The CDR3 totals 14 residues. The CDR3 spells CSVEEFNRGEKLFF. As DNA, the CDR3 is TGCAGCGTTGAAGAGTTTAACAGGGGCGAAAAACTGTTTTTT.

The rearrangement links TRBV2 to TRBJ2-7, with D unclear. With 5 bases removed from V and 0 bases from J, the gap between germline ends came to 5 bases. The germline V gene encodes CDR1 SNHLY and CDR2 FYNNEI. This CDR3 is built from 12 residues. The CDR3 bases are TGTGCCAGCAGTTGGAGCTCCTACGAGCAGTACTTC. It is translated as CASSWSSYEQYF.

Only one count was recorded for this clone. V gene TRBV7-9 combines with J gene TRBJ2-1, with D possibly TRBD1 on 6 matching bases. The germline V gene has CDR1 SEHNR and CDR2 FQNEAQ (reference sequence). This CDR3 has 18 residues. Deletions cut 2 bases from V and 6 bases from J, with 23 bases between. The CDR3 spells CASSLSRTGSFFCNEQFF. CDR3 nucleotide sequence: TGTGCCAGCAGCTTATCTCGTACAGGGAGTTTCTTCTGCAATGAGCAGTTCTTC.

The rearrangement uses TRBV27 and TRBJ1-5; TRBD1 aligns across 7 bases. The germline CDR1 and CDR2 sequences are MNHEY and SMNVEV (reference sequence). The CDR3 sequence is 15 residues long. Trimming took 5 bases from V and 8 from J; bases not matched to a gene: 12. In DNA form, the CDR3 reads TGTGCCAGCAGTCCGACAGGGAGACGTGGAGAGCCCCAGCATTTT. Translated: CASSPTGRRGEPQHF.